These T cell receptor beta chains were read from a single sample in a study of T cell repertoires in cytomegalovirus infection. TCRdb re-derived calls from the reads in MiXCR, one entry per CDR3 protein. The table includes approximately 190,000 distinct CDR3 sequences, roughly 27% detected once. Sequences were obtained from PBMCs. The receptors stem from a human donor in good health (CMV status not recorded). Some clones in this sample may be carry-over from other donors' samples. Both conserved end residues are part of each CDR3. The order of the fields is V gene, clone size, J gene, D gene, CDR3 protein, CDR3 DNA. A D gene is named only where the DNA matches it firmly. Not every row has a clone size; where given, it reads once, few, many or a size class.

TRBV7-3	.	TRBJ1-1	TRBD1	CASSPTRDRGTLNTGAFF	TGTGCCAGCAGCCCCACGCGGGACAGGGGGACCTTGAACACTGGAGCTTTCTTT
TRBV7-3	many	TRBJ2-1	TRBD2	CASSLTSGGANEQFF	TGTGCCAGCAGCTTAACTAGCGGGGGGGCGAATGAGCAGTTCTTC
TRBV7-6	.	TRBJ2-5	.	CASSSTGTGRQKTQYF	TGTGCCAGCAGCTCAACGGGAACGGGACGGCAAAAGACCCAGTACTTC
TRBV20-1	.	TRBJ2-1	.	CSARSGHVNNEQFF	TGCAGTGCTAGGTCCGGGCACGTTAACAATGAGCAGTTCTTC
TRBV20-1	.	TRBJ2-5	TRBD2	CSAGKAGGQRETQYF	TGCAGTGCTGGGAAAGCGGGGGGCCAGAGGGAGACCCAGTACTTC
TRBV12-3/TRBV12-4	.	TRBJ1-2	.	CASSLVVAGGYTF	TGTGCCAGCAGTTTAGTCGTCGCTGGAGGCTACACCTTC
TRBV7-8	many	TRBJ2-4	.	CASSLLRILQRENIQYF	TGTGCCAGCAGCTTATTACGCATTCTCCAAAGAGAAAACATTCAGTACTTC
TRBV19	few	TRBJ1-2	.	CASSIINRGGYTF	TGTGCCAGTAGTATAATTAATCGCGGAGGCTACACCTTC
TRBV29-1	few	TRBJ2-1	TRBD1	CSVERDRANEQFF	TGCAGCGTTGAAAGGGACAGGGCCAATGAGCAGTTCTTC
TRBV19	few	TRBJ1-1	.	CASSTFGGGTEAFF	TGTGCCAGTAGTACCTTCGGGGGAGGCACTGAAGCTTTCTTT
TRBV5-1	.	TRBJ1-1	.	CASSLDVGSTEAFF	TGCGCCAGCAGCTTGGATGTCGGTTCGACTGAAGCTTTCTTT
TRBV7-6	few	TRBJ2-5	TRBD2	CATGLAGGMYQETQYF	TGTGCCACTGGACTAGCGGGGGGGATGTACCAAGAGACCCAGTACTTC
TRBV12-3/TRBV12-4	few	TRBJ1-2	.	CASSLASREGYTF	TGTGCCAGCAGTTTAGCGTCAAGGGAGGGCTACACCTTC
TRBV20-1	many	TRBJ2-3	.	CSAPLAITQYF	TGCAGTGCTCCTCTAGCGATTACGCAGTATTTT
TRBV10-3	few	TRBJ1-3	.	CASQQAGNTIYF	TGTGCCTCCCAGCAGGCTGGAAACACCATATATTTT
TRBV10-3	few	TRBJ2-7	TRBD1	CAISAGTGIHEQYF	TGTGCCATCAGTGCCGGGACAGGTATCCACGAGCAGTACTTC
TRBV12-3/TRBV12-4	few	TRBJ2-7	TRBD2	CASSPRTSVGEQYF	TGTGCCAGCAGCCCTAGGACTAGCGTGGGGGAGCAGTACTTC
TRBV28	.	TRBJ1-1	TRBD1	CASSPMGQGGTEAFF	TGTGCCAGCAGCCCCATGGGACAGGGAGGCACTGAAGCTTTCTTT
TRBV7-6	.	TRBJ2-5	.	CASSLAGIETQYF	TGTGCCAGCAGCTTAGCCGGGATAGAGACCCAGTACTTC
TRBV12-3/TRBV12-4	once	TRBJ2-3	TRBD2	CASSFSGIGTDTQYF	TGTGCCAGCAGTTTTAGCGGGATAGGCACAGATACGCAGTATTTT
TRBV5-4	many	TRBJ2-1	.	CASSAGLDYNEQFF	TGTGCCAGCAGCGCTGGACTGGACTACAATGAGCAGTTCTTC
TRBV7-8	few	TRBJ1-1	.	CASSLDLEAEAFF	TGTGCCAGCAGCTTAGACCTCGAGGCTGAAGCTTTCTTT
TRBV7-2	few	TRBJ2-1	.	CASSLSRGKGYNEQFF	TGTGCCAGCAGCTTATCGAGGGGCAAGGGCTACAATGAGCAGTTCTTC
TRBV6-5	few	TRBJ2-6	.	CASSYWGNGGANVLTF	TGTGCCAGCAGTTACTGGGGGAACGGAGGGGCCAACGTCCTGACTTTC
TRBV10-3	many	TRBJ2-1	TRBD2	CAISNPGTSGSSYNEQFF	TGTGCCATCAGTAATCCCGGGACTAGCGGGAGCTCCTACAATGAGCAGTTCTTC
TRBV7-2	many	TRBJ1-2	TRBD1	CASSLGQGQSLDYTF	TGTGCCAGCAGTCTTGGACAGGGACAATCACTGGACTACACCTTC